These 20 T cell receptor beta chains share one sample of origin, sequenced in a study of blood T cells in healthy people across ages. Using a J-beta primer mix together with a sample-barcoded 5' primer, a second PCR was run for roughly 6 to 12 cycles. A single record per CDR3 protein comes from TCRdb applying MiXCR to the 5' RACE reads. The sample has over a million distinct CDR3 sequences, roughly 43% seen once. The sequenced material came from blood. The receptors come from a woman younger than 30 in good health.

The V and J genes are TRBV27 and TRBJ2-7; 10 nucleotides line up with TRBD1. Losses at the gene ends were 2 bases for V and 4 bases for J; bases not matched to a gene: 5. Germline V lookup: CDR1 MNHEY, CDR2 SMNVEV (reference sequence). The CDR3 is made up of 15 amino acids. CDR3 region: CASSLRTGGWYEQYF. The DNA for the CDR3 is TGTGCCAGCAGTTTACGGACAGGGGGTTGGTACGAGCAGTACTTC.

This chain uses TRBV20-1 with TRBJ2-3; TRBD2 matches 13 bases. CDR3 size: 16 residues. The ends lost 2 bases at V and 2 bases at J; junction bases unmatched: 4. CDR1 is DFQATT and CDR2 is SNEGSKA in the germline V gene (reference sequence). Here the CDR3 DNA reads TGCAGTGCTAGACGCACTAGCGGGGGGGCCACAGATACGCAGTATTTT. Amino acids: CSARRTSGGATDTQYF.

This clonotype was found a few times. The chain combines TRBV7-8 with TRBJ2-7; no clear D. Germline loops: CDR1 SGHVS, CDR2 FQNEAQ. Trimming pared 0 bases from V and 0 bases from J, leaving 9 bases between. The CDR3 spans 15 residues. DNA for the CDR3: TGTGCCAGCAGCTTAGCCTCAGGCCTCTCCTACGAGCAGTACTTC. This translates into CASSLASGLSYEQYF. Full variable domain (missing parts from reference TRBV7-8 and TRBJ2-7): GAGVSQSPRYKVAKRGQDVALRCDPISGHVSLFWYQQALGQGPEFLTYFQNEAQLDKSGLPSDRFFAERPEGSVSTLKIQRTQQEDSAVYLCASSLASGLSYEQYFGPGTRLTVT.

This clonotype was picked up a small number of times. V is TRBV3-1 and J is TRBJ1-1, with unresolved D. The CDR3 totals 17 residues. V shed 1 base and J shed 3 bases, with 18 bases lying between them. Germline-derived CDR1 and CDR2 are LGHDT and YNNKEL (reference sequence). Here the CDR3 DNA reads TGTGCCAGCAGCCAAGTACTTTGGGGTCTCGGGGACACTGAAGCTTTCTTT. Translating it yields CASSQVLWGLGDTEAFF.

The rearrangement joins TRBV24-1 to TRBJ1-2, with a weak D call TRBD1 (5 bases). V was trimmed by 4 bases and J by 7 bases, leaving 9 bases between them. The CDR3 spans 12 residues. From germline, CDR1 is KGHDR and CDR2 SFDVKD. The CDR3: CATSEGDFGYTF. CDR3 coding DNA: TGTGCCACCAGTGAGGGGGATTTTGGCTACACCTTC.

V usage is TRBV5-1 and J usage is TRBJ1-1; D unclear. The V end was cut by 1 base, the J end by 6 bases, with 10 bases between. The CDR3 is 13 residues long. CDR1 and CDR2 (germline): SGHRS, YFSETQ. CDR3 region: CASSLIPGSEAFF. Here the CDR3 DNA reads TGCGCCAGCAGCTTGATTCCTGGGTCTGAAGCTTTCTTT.

The V and J genes are TRBV20-1 and TRBJ2-7, with TRBD2 matching over 11 bases. V trimming: 3 bases; J trimming: 7 bases; junction bases outside the gene matches: 14. Germline lookup yields CDR1 DFQATT and CDR2 SNEGSKA (reference sequence). This CDR3 has 16 residues. CDR3 amino acids: CSASGDSGGDINEQYF. CDR3 DNA sequence: TGCAGTGCTAGTGGGGATAGCGGGGGGGATATAAATGAGCAGTACTTC.

The count of this clonotype is one. This chain connects TRBV14 to TRBJ1-1, with 10 bases identical to TRBD1. The CDR3 runs 15 residues. Germline trimming cut 3 bases from V and 5 bases from J; bases unmatched to any gene: 6. Per the germline V gene, CDR1 is SGHDN and CDR2 is FVKESK. Here the CDR3 reads CASSHRTGGVTEAFF. Here the CDR3 DNA reads TGTGCCAGCAGCCACCGGACAGGGGGAGTTACTGAAGCTTTCTTT.

This clonotype was counted a few times. The V and J genes are TRBV12-3 or TRBV12-4 and TRBJ1-1, with D hard to call. The CDR3 loop spans 14 amino acids. V gave up 6 bases and J gave up 7 bases, with 18 bases separating them. CDR3 region: CASRPGVLGGEAFF. Here the CDR3 DNA reads TGTGCCAGCAGACCGGGAGTGTTAGGCGGTGAAGCTTTCTTT.

This chain connects TRBV4-2 to TRBJ2-1; D uncertain. The germline CDR1 and CDR2 sequences are LGHNA and YNFKEQ. V lost 0 bases, J lost 9 bases, and 12 bases lay in between. The CDR3 sequence is 14 residues long. Here the CDR3 DNA reads TGTGCCAGCAGCCAAGATCCCGGCGGCAGTGAGCAGTTCTTC. It translates to CASSQDPGGSEQFF.

In this sample, this clonotype turned up many times. The V call is TRBV6-5, the J call TRBJ1-2, with D hard to call. V lost 2 bases and J 4 bases, leaving 8 bases between the germline ends. CDR1 MNHEY and CDR2 SVGAGI come from the germline V gene. The CDR3 consists of 13 residues. Here the CDR3 DNA reads TGTGCCAGCAGTTACAGAGGGCTCTATGGCTACACCTTC. Protein: CASSYRGLYGYTF.

In its sample, this clonotype was seen many times. This chain uses TRBV7-2 with TRBJ2-3; the match to TRBD2 covers 8 bases. Losses at the gene ends were 3 bases for V and 2 bases for J; bases not matched to a gene: 7. CDR3 length equals 16 residues. Germline CDR1 is SGHTA and CDR2 is FQGNSA. In DNA form, the CDR3 reads TGTGCCAGCAGCTTGCGGGGACTAGTCACCACAGATACGCAGTATTTT. Translation gives CASSLRGLVTTDTQYF. The whole variable domain, filled in from reference TRBV7-2 and TRBJ2-3, reads GAGVSQSPSNKVTEKGKDVELRCDPISGHTALYWYRQSLGQGLEFLIYFQGNSAPDKSGLPSDRFSAERTGGSVSTLTIQRTQQEDSAVYLCASSLRGLVTTDTQYFGPGTRLTVL.

This clonotype was found a few times. Relative to the germline gene, one junction end is altered; a read error may explain this. V usage is TRBV3-1 and J usage is TRBJ2-5; 10 nucleotides match TRBD2. This CDR3 spans 16 amino acids. Germline values: CDR1 LGHDT, CDR2 YNNKEL (reference sequence). CDR3 loop: CASSQGLAGAQENQYF. In DNA form, the CDR3 reads TGTGCCAGCAGCCAAGGGCTAGCGGGGGCCCAAGAGAACCAGTACTTC.

As regards this clonotype: Here the CDR3 omits its conserved ending phenylalanine or tryptophan, so a read error is the likely source. The chain couples TRBV18 to TRBJ1-2; D may be TRBD1 (5 bases). This CDR3 is 14 amino acids long. Germline V gives CDR1 KGHSH, CDR2 LQKENI. The V end was cut by 4 bases, the J end by 4 bases, with 13 bases between. In DNA form, the CDR3 reads TGTGCCAGCTCACTCCGGGACTCTTCCTATGGCTACACCTTG. As protein: CASSLRDSSYGYTL.

The chain recombines TRBV13 with TRBJ2-1, with 7 bases identical to TRBD2. The CDR3 sequence is 14 residues long. Germline V lookup: CDR1 PRHDT, CDR2 FYEKMQ (reference sequence). Unmatched junction bases numbered 10, after V lost 7 bases and J lost 7 bases. CDR3 DNA: TGTGCCAGCAAACTAGCGCCAAGAGTAAATGAGCAGTTCTTC. It codes for CASKLAPRVNEQFF.

V is TRBV21-1 and J is TRBJ1-2. TRBV21-1 represents a pseudogene. CDR3 length: 18 amino acids. The CDR3 loop reads CASSKALSTHSKTFGYTF. DNA for the CDR3: TGTGCCAGCAGCAAAGCTTTGAGCACGCATTCGAAGACGTTTGGCTACACCTTC.

This clonotype was picked up a small number of times. The chain recombines TRBV27 with TRBJ2-1; D might be TRBD1 (5 bases). CDR1 is MNHEY, CDR2 SMNVEV, per germline (reference sequence). The CDR3 extends over 14 amino acids. V shed 5 bases and J shed 3 bases, with 11 bases lying between them. CDR3 nucleotide sequence: TGTGCCAGCAGTGTGTATGACAGCTACAATGAGCAGTTCTTC. Its protein is CASSVYDSYNEQFF.

This clonotype was detected many times. This sequence joins TRBV2 and TRBJ2-5, with no clear D. Trimming removed 7 bases at V and 5 bases at J, with 14 bases between. Germline loops: CDR1 SNHLY, CDR2 FYNNEI. CDR3 length equals 13 residues. The CDR3 nucleotides are TGTGCCAGCATCAAACTAACGCGGGAGACCCAGTACTTC. It yields the protein CASIKLTRETQYF.

Points on this clonotype: One junction end does not reproduce the germline sequence, and a read error may be involved. This chain connects TRBV5-1 to TRBJ1-1, with D maybe TRBD1 (5 bases). From germline, CDR1 is SGHRS and CDR2 YFSETQ. The CDR3 totals 15 residues. DNA for the CDR3: TGCGCCGGCAGCTTGATCGCAGGGAGTGGGAATCAAGCTTTCTTT. Protein product: CAGSLIAGSGNQAFF. The variable domain in full, with the rest retrieved from reference TRBV5-1 and TRBJ1-1, is KAGVTQTPRYLIKTRGQQVTLSCSPISGHRSVSWYQQTPGQGLQFLFEYFSETQRNKGNFPGRFSGRQFSNSRSEMNVSTLELGDSALYLCAGSLIAGSGNQAFFGQGTRLTVV.

This clonotype has a handful of counts. The gene calls are TRBV18 and TRBJ2-7; a possible D gene is TRBD1 (6 bases). V lost 0 bases to trimming and J lost 7 bases, with 16 bases between them. The CDR3 length is 15 residues. Germline V gives CDR1 KGHSH, CDR2 LQKENI. Here the CDR3 DNA reads TGTGCCAGCTCACCACCGGGGGCCTCCTACAATGAGCAGTACTTC. Protein product: CASSPPGASYNEQYF. The whole variable domain, remainder taken from reference TRBV18 and TRBJ2-7, is NAGVMQNPRHLVRRRGQEARLRCSPMKGHSHVYWYRQLPEEGLKFMVYLQKENIIDESGMPKERFSAEFPKEGPSILRIQQVVRGDSAAYFCASSPPGASYNEQYFGPGTRLTVT.